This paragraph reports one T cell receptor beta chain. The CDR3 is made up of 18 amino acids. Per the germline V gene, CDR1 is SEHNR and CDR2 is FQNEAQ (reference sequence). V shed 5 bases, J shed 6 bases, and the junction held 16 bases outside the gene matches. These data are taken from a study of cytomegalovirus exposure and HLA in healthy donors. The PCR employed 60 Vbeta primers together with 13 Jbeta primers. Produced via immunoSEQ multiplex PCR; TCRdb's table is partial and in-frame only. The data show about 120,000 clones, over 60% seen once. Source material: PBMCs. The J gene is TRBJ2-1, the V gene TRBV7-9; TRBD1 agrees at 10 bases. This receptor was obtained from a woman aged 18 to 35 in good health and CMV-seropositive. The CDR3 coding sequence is TGTGCCAGCAGCACACTGAGACAGGGGGCCGGTTGGGGCAATGAGCAGTTCTTC. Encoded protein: CASSTLRQGAGWGNEQFF.